This TCR beta chain was sequenced in a study of blood T cell repertoires in COVID-19. Study in general: Researchers got acute and convalescent COVID-19 samples from the United States, Italy and Spain.

Study processing details: From reference gene primer amplification, estimates of nucleated cell counts were derived. Sequencing was performed with immunoSEQ multiplex PCR; in TCRdb, only in-frame clones are kept and a portion is missing. V and J calls and clone size are given by that table; D and trimming were obtained from the DNA. The table has around 130,000 clones, just over 75% seen once. CDR3 length: 14 residues. Germline V gives CDR1 SGHRS, CDR2 YFSETQ. V gave up 4 bases and J gave up 6 bases, with 15 bases separating them. The specimen sequenced was peripheral blood. The chain recombines TRBV5-1 with TRBJ2-3; D perhaps matches TRBD2 (6 bases). The receptor's source is a human donor in a cohort sampled during active COVID-19. Written as DNA, the CDR3 is TGCGCCAGCAGCCCTGGGACTTATCGGGATACGCAGTATTTT. It yields the protein CASSPGTYRDTQYF.